The present entry profiles one T cell receptor beta chain with its context. Antigen unknown. This entry comes from a study of cytomegalovirus exposure and HLA in healthy donors. Turning to the study itself: Earlier findings included some 120 million unique TCR beta sequences obtained from roughly 200 million T cells.

With 60 Vbeta and 13 Jbeta primers, the PCR was carried out. The table came from immunoSEQ multiplex PCR; TCRdb's copy has only in-frame clones and leaves some out. The sample comprises 130,000 to 150,000 clones, 78% of which are singletons, and about 2.9% rests with the top ten. Whole-study results and caveats: Most TCRs appeared rarely, but some public TCRs recurred in many donors. Researchers reportedly found TCR beta sequences accurately predicted most subjects' HLA-A and HLA-B alleles.

The ends were cut back, 0 bases at V and 0 bases at J, with 18 bases in the middle. This CDR3 is built from 19 residues. What was sequenced was PBMCs. This receptor was identified in a man aged 40-49 years in good health and CMV-seropositive. The V call is TRBV23-1, the J call TRBJ1-5; possible D gene TRBD1, 6 bases. TRBV23-1 is an open reading frame whose function is uncertain. CDR3 nucleotide sequence: TGCGCCAGCAGTCAATCGCGAGACAGGCGAGGGGATAGCAATCAGCCCCAGCATTTT. Amino acids: CASSQSRDRRGDSNQPQHF.